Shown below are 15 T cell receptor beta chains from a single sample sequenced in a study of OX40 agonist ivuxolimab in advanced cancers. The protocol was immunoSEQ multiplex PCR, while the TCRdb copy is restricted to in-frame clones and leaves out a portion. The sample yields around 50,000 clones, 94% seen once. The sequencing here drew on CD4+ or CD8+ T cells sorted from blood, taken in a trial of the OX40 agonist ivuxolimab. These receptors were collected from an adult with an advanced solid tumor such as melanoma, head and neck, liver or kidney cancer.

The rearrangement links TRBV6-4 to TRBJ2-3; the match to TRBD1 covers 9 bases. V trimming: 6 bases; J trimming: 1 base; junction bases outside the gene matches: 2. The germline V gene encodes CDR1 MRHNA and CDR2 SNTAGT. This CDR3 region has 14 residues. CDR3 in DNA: TGTGCCAGCAGGGGACAGGGTGGCACAGATACGCAGTATTTT. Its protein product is CASRGQGGTDTQYF.

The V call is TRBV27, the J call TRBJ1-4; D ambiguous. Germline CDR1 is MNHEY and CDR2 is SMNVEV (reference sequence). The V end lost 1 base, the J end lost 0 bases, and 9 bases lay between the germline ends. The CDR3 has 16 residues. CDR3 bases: TGTGCCAGCAGTTTATTGTCCGGGGCAACTAATGAAAAACTGTTTTTT. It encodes CASSLLSGATNEKLFF.

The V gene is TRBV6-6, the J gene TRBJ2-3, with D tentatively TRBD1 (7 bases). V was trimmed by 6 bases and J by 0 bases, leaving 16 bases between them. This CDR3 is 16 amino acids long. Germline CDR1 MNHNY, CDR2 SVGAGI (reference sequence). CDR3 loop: CASSSQGGRSTDTQYF. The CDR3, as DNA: TGTGCCAGCAGCTCCCAGGGGGGAAGAAGCACAGATACGCAGTATTTT.

The CDR3 reads CASSAWDSLPDTQYF. The DNA for the CDR3 is TGTGCCAGCTCTGCTTGGGACTCCCTGCCAGATACGCAGTATTTT. The chain joins TRBV7-3 to TRBJ2-3; a weak D match, TRBD2 (6 bases). CDR3 length: 15 residues. The germline CDR1 and CDR2 sequences are SGHTA and FQGTGA. Trimming left V 8 bases short and J 4 bases short, with 19 bases between.

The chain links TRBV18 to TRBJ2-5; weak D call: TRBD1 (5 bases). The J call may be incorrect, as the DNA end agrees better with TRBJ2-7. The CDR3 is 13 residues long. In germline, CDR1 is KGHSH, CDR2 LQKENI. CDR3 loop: CASSPPRAFEQYF. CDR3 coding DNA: TGTGCCAGCTCTCCCCCCAGGGCCTTCGAGCAGTACTTC.

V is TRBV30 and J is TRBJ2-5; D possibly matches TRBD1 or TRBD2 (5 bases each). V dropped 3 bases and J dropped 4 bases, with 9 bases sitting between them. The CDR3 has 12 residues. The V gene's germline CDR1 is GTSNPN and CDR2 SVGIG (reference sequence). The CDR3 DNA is TGTGCCTGGAGCGAGGGGACAGAGACCCAGTACTTC. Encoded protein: CAWSEGTETQYF.

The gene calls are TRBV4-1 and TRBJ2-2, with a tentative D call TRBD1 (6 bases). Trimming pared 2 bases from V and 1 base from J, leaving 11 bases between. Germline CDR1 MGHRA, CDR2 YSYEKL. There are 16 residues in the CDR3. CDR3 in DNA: TGCGCCAGCAGCCAAAAGGGCAGGGGGAACACCGGGGAGCTGTTTTTT. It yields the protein CASSQKGRGNTGELFF.

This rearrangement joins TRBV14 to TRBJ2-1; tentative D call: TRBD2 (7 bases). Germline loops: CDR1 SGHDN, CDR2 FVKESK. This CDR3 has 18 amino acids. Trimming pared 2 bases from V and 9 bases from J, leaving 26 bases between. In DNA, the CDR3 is TGTGCCAGCAGCCAATACTCAGGGGAACTAGCGTACAACACTGAGCAGTTCTTC. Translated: CASSQYSGELAYNTEQFF.

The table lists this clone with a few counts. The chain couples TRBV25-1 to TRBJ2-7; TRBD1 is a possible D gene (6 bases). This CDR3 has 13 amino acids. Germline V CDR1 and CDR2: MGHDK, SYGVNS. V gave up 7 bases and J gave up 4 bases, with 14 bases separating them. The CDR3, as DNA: TGTGCCAGCATGGGGGCGTCTTTATACGAGCAGTACTTC. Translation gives CASMGASLYEQYF.

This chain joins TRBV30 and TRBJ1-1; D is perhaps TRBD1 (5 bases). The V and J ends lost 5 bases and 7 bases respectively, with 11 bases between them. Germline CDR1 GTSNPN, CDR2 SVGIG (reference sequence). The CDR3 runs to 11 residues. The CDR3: CAWGWGIEAFF. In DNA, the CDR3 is TGTGCCTGGGGATGGGGGATTGAAGCTTTCTTT.

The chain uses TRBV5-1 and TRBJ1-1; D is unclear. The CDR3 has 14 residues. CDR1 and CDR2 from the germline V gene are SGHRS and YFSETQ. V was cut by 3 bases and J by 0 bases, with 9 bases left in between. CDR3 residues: CASSSMTMNTEAFF. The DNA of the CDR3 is TGCGCCAGCAGCTCAATGACGATGAACACTGAAGCTTTCTTT.

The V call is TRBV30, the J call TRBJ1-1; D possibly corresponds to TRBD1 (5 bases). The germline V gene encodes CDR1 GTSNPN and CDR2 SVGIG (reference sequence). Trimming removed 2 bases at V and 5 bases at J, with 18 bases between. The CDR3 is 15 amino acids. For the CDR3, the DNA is TGTGCCTGGAGTAGGAGGGGAGGACGAGGGACTGAAGCTTTCTTT. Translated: CAWSRRGGRGTEAFF.

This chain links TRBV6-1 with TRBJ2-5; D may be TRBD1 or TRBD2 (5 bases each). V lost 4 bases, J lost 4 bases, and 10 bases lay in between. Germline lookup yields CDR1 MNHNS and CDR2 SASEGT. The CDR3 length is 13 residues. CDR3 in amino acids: CASSATAVETQYF. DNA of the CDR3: TGTGCCAGCAGTGCGACAGCGGTAGAGACCCAGTACTTC.

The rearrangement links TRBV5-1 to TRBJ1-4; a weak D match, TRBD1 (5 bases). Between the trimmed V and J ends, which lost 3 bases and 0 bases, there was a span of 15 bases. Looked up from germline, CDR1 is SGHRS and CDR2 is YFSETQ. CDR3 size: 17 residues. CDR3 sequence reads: CASSYLVGGSTNEKLFF. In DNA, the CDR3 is TGCGCCAGCAGCTATCTGGTGGGGGGGTCAACTAATGAAAAACTGTTTTTT.

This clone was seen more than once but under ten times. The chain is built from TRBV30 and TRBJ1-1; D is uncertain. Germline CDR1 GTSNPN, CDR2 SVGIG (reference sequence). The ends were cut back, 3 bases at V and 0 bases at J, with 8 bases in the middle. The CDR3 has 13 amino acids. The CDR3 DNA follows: TGTGCCTGGAGGGGTATCATGAACACTGAAGCTTTCTTT. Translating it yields CAWRGIMNTEAFF.